This T cell receptor (beta chain) is from a study of blood T cell repertoires in COVID-19. Some clones are missing from TCRdb's copy, which holds only in-frame ones; the method was immunoSEQ multiplex PCR. The table includes about 390,000 clones, about 87% detected once. Cohorts were determined from participant-reported clinical history. The junction had 5 bases not matched to a gene; V was cut back by 4 bases and J by 0 bases. The V gene's germline CDR1 is LGHDT and CDR2 YNNKEL (reference sequence). There are 15 residues in the CDR3. The specimen was PBMCs or T cells enriched from blood (not recorded which). The clonotype originates from a woman in her forties or fifties who had recovered from COVID-19. This chain connects TRBV3-1 (or the pseudogene TRBV3-2) to TRBJ1-2; 7 bases agree with TRBD1. The CDR3 here is CASSLRQGANYGYTF. CDR3 bases: TGTGCCAGCAGCCTTAGACAGGGAGCTAACTATGGCTACACCTTC.